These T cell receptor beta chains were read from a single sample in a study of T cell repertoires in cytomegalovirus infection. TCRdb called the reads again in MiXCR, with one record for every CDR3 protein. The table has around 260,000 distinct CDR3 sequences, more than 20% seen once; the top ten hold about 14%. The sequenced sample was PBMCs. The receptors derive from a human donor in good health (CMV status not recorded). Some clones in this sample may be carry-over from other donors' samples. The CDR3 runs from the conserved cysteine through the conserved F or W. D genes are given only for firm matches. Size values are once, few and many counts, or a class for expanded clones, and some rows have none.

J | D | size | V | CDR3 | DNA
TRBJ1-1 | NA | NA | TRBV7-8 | CASSSLGGMNTEAFF | TGTGCCAGCAGCTCCCTCGGGGGGATGAACACTGAAGCTTTCTTT
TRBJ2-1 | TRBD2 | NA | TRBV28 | CASSLGLAGGPDNEQFF | TGTGCCAGCAGTTTAGGACTAGCGGGGGGGCCGGACAATGAGCAGTTCTTC
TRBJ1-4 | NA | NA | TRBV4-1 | CASSPDMGANEKLFF | TGTGCCAGCAGCCCGGACATGGGGGCTAATGAAAAACTGTTTTTT
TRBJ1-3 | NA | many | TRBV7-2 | CASFRDIGNTIYF | TGTGCCAGCTTCCGGGACATTGGAAACACCATATATTTT
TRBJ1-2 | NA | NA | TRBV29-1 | CSVDSDTNYGYTF | TGCAGCGTTGATTCCGATACTAACTATGGCTACACCTTC
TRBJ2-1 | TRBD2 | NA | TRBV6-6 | CASIMGGNEQFF | TGTGCCAGCATCATGGGGGGGAATGAGCAGTTCTTC
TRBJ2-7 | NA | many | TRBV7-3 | CASSLVAPGEQYF | TGTGCCAGCAGCTTAGTAGCCCCGGGCGAGCAGTACTTC
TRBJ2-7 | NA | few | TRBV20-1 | CSASVQWGLYEQYF | TGCAGTGCTAGCGTTCAGTGGGGGCTCTACGAGCAGTACTTC
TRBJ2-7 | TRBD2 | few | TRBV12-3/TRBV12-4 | CASSLMASGSGEQYF | TGTGCCAGCAGTTTAATGGCTAGCGGGAGTGGCGAGCAGTACTTC
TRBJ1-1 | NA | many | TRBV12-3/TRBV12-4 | CASQPAGGLRGAFF | TGTGCCAGCCAGCCAGCAGGCGGACTGCGTGGAGCTTTCTTT
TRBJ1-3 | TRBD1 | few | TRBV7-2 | CASTQGGASGNTIYF | TGTGCCAGCACCCAGGGGGGGGCCTCTGGAAACACCATATATTTT
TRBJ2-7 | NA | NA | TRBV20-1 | CSAKRVGRYYEQYF | TGCAGTGCCAAAAGGGTGGGCCGTTACTACGAGCAGTACTTC
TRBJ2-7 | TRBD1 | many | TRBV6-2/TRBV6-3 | CASSYGVGQYEQYF | TGTGCCAGCAGTTACGGCGTGGGACAGTACGAGCAGTACTTC
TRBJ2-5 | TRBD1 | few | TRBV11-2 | CASSAHRGEETQYF | TGTGCCAGCAGCGCCCACAGGGGTGAGGAGACCCAGTACTTC
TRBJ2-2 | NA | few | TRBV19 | CASSRRDRGGELFF | TGTGCCAGTAGTAGAAGGGATCGTGGCGGGGAGCTGTTTTTT
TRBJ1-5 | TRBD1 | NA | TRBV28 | CASRKGQGNQPQHF | TGTGCCAGCAGGAAGGGACAGGGGAATCAGCCCCAGCATTTT
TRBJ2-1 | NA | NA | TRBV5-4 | CASSQVEYDNEQFF | TGTGCCAGCAGCCAGGTCGAGTACGACAATGAGCAGTTCTTC
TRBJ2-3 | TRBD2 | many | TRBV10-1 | CASSPIPAGADTQYF | TGCGCCAGCAGTCCTATACCAGCGGGAGCAGATACGCAGTATTTT
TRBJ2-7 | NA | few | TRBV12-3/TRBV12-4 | CASRVISSYEQYF | TGTGCCAGCAGGGTAATAAGCTCCTACGAGCAGTACTTC
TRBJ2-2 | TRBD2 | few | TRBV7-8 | CASSSAVLAGGNTGELFF | TGTGCCAGCAGCTCGGCGGTACTAGCGGGGGGGAACACCGGGGAGCTGTTTTTT
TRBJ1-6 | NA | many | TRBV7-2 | CASSPDGNSPLHF | TGTGCCAGCAGTCCGGACGGAAATTCACCCCTCCACTTT
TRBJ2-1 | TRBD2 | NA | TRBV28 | CASRERGVYNEQFF | TGTGCCAGCAGGGAGCGGGGGGTCTACAATGAGCAGTTCTTC
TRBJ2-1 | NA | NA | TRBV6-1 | CATRDGAEWNEQFF | TGTGCCACCCGGGACGGCGCCGAGTGGAATGAGCAGTTCTTC
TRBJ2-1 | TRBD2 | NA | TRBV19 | CASSIDGLAGVRQFF | TGTGCCAGTAGTATAGACGGACTAGCGGGAGTCAGGCAGTTCTTC
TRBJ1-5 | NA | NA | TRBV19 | CASSIPGAGIQPQHF | TGTGCCAGTAGTATTCCCGGGGCCGGGATTCAGCCCCAGCATTTT
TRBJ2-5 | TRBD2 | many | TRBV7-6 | CASSLRGDGTQETQYF | TGTGCCAGCAGCTTACGGGGGGATGGGACCCAAGAGACCCAGTACTTC
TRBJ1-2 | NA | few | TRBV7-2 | CASSLAQGLGYTF | TGTGCCAGCAGCTTAGCGCAGGGATTAGGCTACACCTTC
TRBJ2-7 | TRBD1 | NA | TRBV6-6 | CASSPTGTGFYEQYF | TGTGCCAGCAGCCCGACCGGGACAGGGTTTTACGAGCAGTACTTC
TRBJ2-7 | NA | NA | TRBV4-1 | CASSPKLHYEQYF | TGCGCCAGCAGCCCCAAACTCCACTACGAGCAGTACTTC
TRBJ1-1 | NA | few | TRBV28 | CASSSQPRRVNTEAFF | TGTGCCAGCAGTTCCCAACCTCGGAGGGTGAACACTGAAGCTTTCTTT
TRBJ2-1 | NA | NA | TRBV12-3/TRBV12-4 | CASSGDIFNEQFF | TGTGCCAGCAGCGGGGACATTTTTAATGAGCAGTTCTTC
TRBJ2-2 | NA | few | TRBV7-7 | CASSPTSREIGELFF | TGTGCCAGCAGCCCGACCTCCAGGGAAATCGGGGAGCTGTTTTTT
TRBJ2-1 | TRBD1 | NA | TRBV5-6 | CASSIGTGAVNEQFF | TGTGCCAGCAGCATCGGGACAGGGGCGGTCAATGAGCAGTTCTTC
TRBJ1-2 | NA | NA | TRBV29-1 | CSVEEGGEVFDGYTF | TGCAGCGTTGAAGAGGGAGGGGAGGTCTTTGATGGCTACACCTTC
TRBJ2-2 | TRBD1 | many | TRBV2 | CASSGQGITGELFF | TGTGCCAGCAGCGGACAGGGGATCACCGGGGAGCTGTTTTTT
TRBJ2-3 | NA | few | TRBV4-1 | CASSQAYRRPTDTQYF | TGCGCCAGCAGCCAAGCCTACAGGAGGCCAACGGATACGCAGTATTTT
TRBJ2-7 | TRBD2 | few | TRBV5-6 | CASSLRGRKDEQYF | TGTGCCAGCAGCTTACGCGGGAGGAAGGACGAGCAGTACTTC
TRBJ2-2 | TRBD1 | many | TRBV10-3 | CAITAGGNTGELFF | TGTGCCATCACCGCAGGGGGGAACACCGGGGAGCTGTTTTTT
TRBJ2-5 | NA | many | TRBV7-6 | CASSGGQGFQETQYF | TGTGCCAGCAGCGGTGGGCAGGGTTTCCAAGAGACCCAGTACTTC